One sample yielded the 25 T cell receptor beta chains listed below, sequenced in a study of cytomegalovirus exposure and HLA in healthy donors (dated by TCRdb to about 2017). Library preparation used the immunoSEQ multiplex PCR assay. For the multiplex PCR, a mixture combining 60 forward primers for TCR Vbeta segments and 13 reverse primers for TCR Jbeta segments was used. In TCRdb, the immuneACCESS table is reduced to in-frame sequences with V and J assigned. These tables do not hold every clone; where another copy was compared, an unresolved V gene accounts for under half, and the others remain unexplained. This sample comprises around 170,000 clones, around 77% of them detected only once. The ten top clones hold 1% of the sample. Sequencing used PBMCs. The receptors come from a woman aged 50 to 60 in good health and CMV-seropositive.

This clone was detected only a few times. The genes are TRBV11-3 and TRBJ1-1; TRBD1 might be the D (5 bases). Germline-derived CDR1 and CDR2 are SGHNT and YENEEA. V was clipped by 3 bases and J by 0 bases, with 8 bases between them. The CDR3 has 14 amino acids. The CDR3 DNA sequence: TGTGCCAGCAGCTTCCGGGGGATGAACACTGAAGCTTTCTTT. Amino acid sequence: CASSFRGMNTEAFF.

This chain connects TRBV27 to TRBJ2-3; 13 bases are shared with TRBD2. The CDR3 has 17 residues. In germline, CDR1 is MNHEY, CDR2 SMNVEV (reference sequence). V lost 6 bases, J lost 3 bases, and 9 bases stayed unmatched. DNA for the CDR3: TGTGCCAGCAGCGAGAGGACTAGCGGGAGATTGACAGATACGCAGTATTTT. Translation: CASSERTSGRLTDTQYF.

V usage is TRBV5-1 and J usage is TRBJ1-1; D unresolved. Germline values: CDR1 SGHRS, CDR2 YFSETQ. The CDR3 loop spans 13 amino acids. V dropped 5 bases and J dropped 2 bases, with 10 bases sitting between them. CDR3 protein: CASRIGPNTEAFF. CDR3 sequence (DNA): TGCGCCAGCAGGATTGGGCCCAACACTGAAGCTTTCTTT. The variable domain in full, completed from reference TRBV5-1 and TRBJ1-1, reads KAGVTQTPRYLIKTRGQQVTLSCSPISGHRSVSWYQQTPGQGLQFLFEYFSETQRNKGNFPGRFSGRQFSNSRSEMNVSTLELGDSALYLCASRIGPNTEAFFGQGTRLTVV.

This clone was found once. The V call is TRBV7-2, the J call TRBJ1-2; possibly TRBD1 for D (5 bases). This CDR3 has 13 residues. The V end lost 2 bases, the J end lost 1 base, and 5 bases lay between the germline ends. Germline-derived CDR1 and CDR2 are SGHTA and FQGNSA. The CDR3 loop is CASSLQGNYGYTF. The DNA for the CDR3 is TGTGCCAGCAGCTTACAGGGTAACTATGGCTACACCTTC.

The J gene is TRBJ1-2, the V gene TRBV7-9, with 8 bases aligning to TRBD1. CDR1 and CDR2 (germline): SEHNR, FQNEAQ (reference sequence). The V gene end was trimmed by 5 bases and the J gene end by 3 bases; junction bases not matched to a gene: 11. The CDR3 sequence is 16 residues long. CDR3 in DNA: TGTGCCAGCAGCCCGGACAGGGCCGGAAGGGACTATGGCTACACCTTC. Amino acid sequence: CASSPDRAGRDYGYTF.

The V call is TRBV4-2, the J call TRBJ1-5, with D possibly TRBD1 on 5 matching bases. The CDR3 runs 16 residues. Germline lookup yields CDR1 LGHNA and CDR2 YNFKEQ. The V and J ends lost 0 bases and 0 bases respectively, with 9 bases between them. CDR3 sequence reads: CASSQEGRVSNQPQHF. In DNA, the CDR3 is TGTGCCAGCAGCCAAGAAGGCAGGGTTAGCAATCAGCCCCAGCATTTT.

V usage is TRBV18 and J usage is TRBJ2-7; 8 bases map to TRBD1. The CDR3 runs 14 residues. Germline V CDR1 and CDR2: KGHSH, LQKENI. The trim removed 8 bases at V and 6 bases at J, leaving 12 bases unmatched. The CDR3 reads CASTQLQGDPEQYF. The CDR3 DNA sequence: TGTGCCAGCACACAATTACAGGGGGATCCCGAGCAGTACTTC.

J is TRBJ2-3 and V is TRBV6-1, with D maybe TRBD1 (6 bases). Trimming took off 8 bases at V and 2 bases at J, with 8 bases between the two ends. This CDR3 contains 12 residues. Per germline, CDR1 MNHNS and CDR2 SASEGT. The CDR3 DNA is TGTGCCAGCGCAGGGGACACAGATACGCAGTATTTT. Its translation: CASAGDTDTQYF.

The gene calls are TRBV18 and TRBJ2-5, with 8 bases matching TRBD2. V lost 0 bases to trimming and J lost 5 bases; unmatched junction nucleotides: 11. The CDR3 loop spans 17 amino acids. The germline CDR1 and CDR2 sequences are KGHSH and LQKENI. The CDR3 DNA follows: TGTGCCAGCTCACCACCGACTAGCGAGAGCATTCTGGAGACCCAGTACTTC. Protein product: CASSPPTSESILETQYF.

With respect to this clone: One junction end disagrees with the germline gene, perhaps due to a read error. This chain links TRBV7-9 with TRBJ1-1, with D possibly TRBD1 on 6 matching bases. Germline V CDR1 and CDR2: SEHNR, FQNEAQ (reference sequence). This CDR3 is built from 13 residues. CDR3 DNA: TGTTCCAGCAGCTGGAACAGGGTCACTGAAGCTTTCTTT. Translation gives CSSSWNRVTEAFF.

The genes are TRBV7-9 and TRBJ1-2, with no clear D. The ends were cut back, 5 bases at V and 4 bases at J, with 8 bases in the middle. The CDR3 has 12 amino acids. The germline V gene has CDR1 SEHNR and CDR2 FQNEAQ (reference sequence). The CDR3 bases are TGTGCCAGCAGCCAGGAGGGCTATGGCTACACCTTC. It specifies CASSQEGYGYTF.

J is TRBJ2-5 and V is TRBV6-1; 7 positions agree with TRBD2. Trimming took 2 bases from V and 5 from J; bases not matched to a gene: 11. Germline V gives CDR1 MNHNS, CDR2 SASEGT. The length of the CDR3 is 16 residues. This CDR3 is CASSERSAGRLETQYF. DNA for the CDR3: TGTGCCAGCAGTGAAAGATCAGCGGGGAGATTGGAGACCCAGTACTTC.

The chain links TRBV2 to TRBJ2-7; 10 nucleotides align to TRBD1. Germline V gives CDR1 SNHLY, CDR2 FYNNEI. CDR3 size: 14 residues. The trim removed 4 bases at V and 6 bases at J, leaving 6 bases unmatched. CDR3 bases: TGTGCCAGCAGTGGGACAGGGGGAGGGGGCGAGCAGTACTTC. Its translation is CASSGTGGGGEQYF. Based on the CDR3 plus reference TRBV2 and TRBJ2-7, the full variable domain is EPEVTQTPSHQVTQMGQEVILRCVPISNHLYFYWYRQILGQKVEFLVSFYNNEISEKSEIFDDQFSVERPDGSNFTLKIRSTKLEDSAMYFCASSGTGGGGEQYFGPGTRLTVT.

The chain couples TRBV30 to TRBJ1-2; a weak D match, TRBD1 (6 bases). This CDR3 has 12 amino acids. The germline CDR1 and CDR2 sequences are GTSNPN and SVGIG (reference sequence). V lost 4 bases, J lost 7 bases, and 13 bases lay in between. The CDR3 spells CAWNREKGGYTF. CDR3 DNA: TGTGCCTGGAACAGGGAGAAAGGTGGCTACACCTTC.

V and J are TRBV28 and TRBJ1-5; D unclear. The CDR3 has 14 amino acids. V was clipped by 5 bases and J by 5 bases, with 13 bases between them. CDR1 MDHEN and CDR2 SYDVKM come from the germline V gene. For the CDR3, the DNA is TGTGCCAGCAGTCCATCCCTAAACCATCAGCCCCAGCATTTT. Translating gives CASSPSLNHQPQHF.

This clone occurred once. J is TRBJ2-7 and V is TRBV11-2; 7 positions agree with TRBD2. Germline values: CDR1 SGHAT, CDR2 FQNNGV. The V gene end was trimmed by 5 bases and the J gene end by 0 bases; junction bases not matched to a gene: 10. CDR3 size: 16 residues. CDR3 sequence reads: CASSPDGGISSYEQYF. For the CDR3, the DNA is TGTGCCAGCAGCCCAGACGGGGGGATCAGCTCCTACGAGCAGTACTTC.

The J gene is TRBJ1-2, the V gene TRBV2, with 7 bases identical to TRBD1. V lost 6 bases and J lost 1; bases outside the gene matches: 11. Germline V gene data show CDR1 as SNHLY and CDR2 as FYNNEI. This CDR3 contains 16 residues. In DNA form, the CDR3 reads TGTGCCAGCAGCTCAAGGGGGCAGGGGGGTAACTATGGCTACACCTTC. It yields the protein CASSSRGQGGNYGYTF.

This clone appeared once. This chain links TRBV6-6 with TRBJ1-1; D ambiguous. This CDR3 region has 13 residues. V was pared by 7 bases and J by 0 bases, with 9 bases between. The germline gives CDR1 MNHNY, CDR2 SVGAGI (reference sequence). CDR3 loop: CASKVEMNTEAFF. CDR3 bases: TGTGCCAGCAAGGTGGAGATGAACACTGAAGCTTTCTTT.

This chain joins TRBV5-1 and TRBJ2-5; 11 positions agree with TRBD1. V lost 8 bases and J lost 5; bases outside the gene matches: 11. CDR1 and CDR2 from the germline V gene are SGHRS and YFSETQ. CDR3 length: 15 amino acids. In DNA form, the CDR3 reads TGCGCCAGTACTACGACCGGGACAGGGGGTGAGACCCAGTACTTC. This encodes CASTTTGTGGETQYF.

The rearrangement links TRBV18 to TRBJ2-1; D is possibly TRBD2 (5 bases). Germline V gene sequence: CDR1 KGHSH, CDR2 LQKENI. The CDR3 contains 15 residues. V lost 2 bases, J lost 3 bases, and 11 bases lay in between. The CDR3 sequence: CASSPGSGSYNEQFF. CDR3 sequence (DNA): TGTGCCAGCTCACCAGGCTCGGGGAGCTACAATGAGCAGTTCTTC.

This clone was seen once. The chain employs TRBV5-4 and TRBJ1-1, with D perhaps TRBD1 (5 bases). Germline V lookup: CDR1 SGHNT, CDR2 YYREEE (reference sequence). V lost 1 base and J lost 1, with 17 bases in between. The CDR3 extends over 17 amino acids. Here the CDR3 reads CASSLTRPGWRNTEAFF. The CDR3 coding sequence is TGTGCCAGCAGCTTGACTCGGCCAGGGTGGAGGAACACTGAAGCTTTCTTT.

This chain joins TRBV18 and TRBJ2-3, with 9 nucleotides matching TRBD1. Per germline, CDR1 KGHSH and CDR2 LQKENI. The CDR3 extends over 16 amino acids. Trimming took 1 base from V and 5 from J; bases not matched to a gene: 7. The CDR3 nucleotides read TGTGCCAGCTCACCACAGGGGAAGACAGGGGGAGATACGCAGTATTTT. It encodes CASSPQGKTGGDTQYF.

This chain joins TRBV19 and TRBJ1-5; D ambiguous. The V gene's germline CDR1 is LNHDA and CDR2 SQIVND (reference sequence). This CDR3 contains 16 residues. Trimming stripped 0 bases from V and 0 bases from J, with 9 bases between. This chain's CDR3 is CASSIDRGYSNQPQHF. The CDR3 bases are TGTGCCAGTAGTATAGATAGAGGCTATAGCAATCAGCCCCAGCATTTT. Drawing the rest from reference TRBV19 and TRBJ1-5, the complete variable domain is DGGITQSPKYLFRKEGQNVTLSCEQNLNHDAMYWYRQDPGQGLRLIYYSQIVNDFQKGDIAEGYSVSREKKESFPLTVTSAQKNPTAFYLCASSIDRGYSNQPQHFGDGTRLSIL.

The chain couples TRBV18 to TRBJ2-2, with D tentatively TRBD2 (6 bases). V was shortened by 1 base and J by 0 bases, with 18 bases between the two germline ends. This CDR3 has 19 amino acids. Germline CDR1 reads KGHSH; CDR2 reads LQKENI. The CDR3 DNA reads TGTGCCAGCTCACCACTATTCCGGGGACTTGAACCGAACACCGGGGAGCTGTTTTTT. Protein sequence: CASSPLFRGLEPNTGELFF.

The rearrangement links TRBV4-2 to TRBJ2-7, with 10 nucleotides matching TRBD2. The germline V gene has CDR1 LGHNA and CDR2 YNFKEQ. V trimming: 3 bases; J trimming: 4 bases; junction bases outside the gene matches: 6. The CDR3 has 15 residues. Written as DNA, the CDR3 is TGTGCCAGCAGCCAGGTAGCGGGAGGCCGATACGAGCAGTACTTC. Its protein is CASSQVAGGRYEQYF.